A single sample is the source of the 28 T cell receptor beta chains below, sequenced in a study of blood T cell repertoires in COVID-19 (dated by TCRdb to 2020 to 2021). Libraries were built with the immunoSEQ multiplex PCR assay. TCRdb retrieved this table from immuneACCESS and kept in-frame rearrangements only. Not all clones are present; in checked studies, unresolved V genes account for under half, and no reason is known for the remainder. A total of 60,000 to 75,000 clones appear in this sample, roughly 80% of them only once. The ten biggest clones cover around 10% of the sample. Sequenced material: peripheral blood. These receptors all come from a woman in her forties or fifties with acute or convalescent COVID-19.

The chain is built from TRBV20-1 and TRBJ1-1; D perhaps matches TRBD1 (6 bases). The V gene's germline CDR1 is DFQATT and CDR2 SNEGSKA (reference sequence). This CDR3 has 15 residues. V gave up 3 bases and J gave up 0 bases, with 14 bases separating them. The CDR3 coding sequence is TGCAGTGCTAGTCTACAGGGCGGCGTGAACACTGAAGCTTTCTTT. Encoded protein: CSASLQGGVNTEAFF.

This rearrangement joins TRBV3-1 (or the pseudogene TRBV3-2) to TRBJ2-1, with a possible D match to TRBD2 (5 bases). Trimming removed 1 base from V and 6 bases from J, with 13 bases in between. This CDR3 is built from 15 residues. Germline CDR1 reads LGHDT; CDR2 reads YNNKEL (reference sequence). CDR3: CASSQGLPIRNEQFF. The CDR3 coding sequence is TGTGCCAGCAGCCAAGGACTACCGATCCGCAATGAGCAGTTCTTC.

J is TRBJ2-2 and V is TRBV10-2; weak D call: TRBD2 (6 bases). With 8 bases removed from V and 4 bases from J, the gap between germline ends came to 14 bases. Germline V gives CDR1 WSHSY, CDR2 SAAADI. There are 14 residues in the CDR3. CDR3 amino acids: CASALGSSTGELFF. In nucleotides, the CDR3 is TGCGCCAGCGCCCTCGGGAGTTCCACCGGGGAGCTGTTTTTT.

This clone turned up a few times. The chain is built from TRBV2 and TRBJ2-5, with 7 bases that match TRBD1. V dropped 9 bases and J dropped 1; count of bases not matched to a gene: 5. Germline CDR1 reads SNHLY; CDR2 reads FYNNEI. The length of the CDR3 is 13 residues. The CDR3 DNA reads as TGTGCCAGTGCCCGGGACAGCCAAGAGACCCAGTACTTC. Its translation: CASARDSQETQYF.

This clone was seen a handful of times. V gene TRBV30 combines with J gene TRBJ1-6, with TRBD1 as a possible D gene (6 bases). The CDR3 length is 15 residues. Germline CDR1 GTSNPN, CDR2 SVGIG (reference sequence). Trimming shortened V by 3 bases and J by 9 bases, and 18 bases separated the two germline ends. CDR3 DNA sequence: TGTGCCTGGAGGGCAGGGCAGGGGTCGAGTTCACCCCTCCACTTT. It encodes CAWRAGQGSSSPLHF. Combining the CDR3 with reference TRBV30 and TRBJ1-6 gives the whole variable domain SQTIHQWPATLVQPVGSPLSLECTVEGTSNPNLYWYRQAAGRGLQLLFYSVGIGQISSEVPQNLSASRPQDRQFILSSKKLLLSDSGFYLCAWRAGQGSSSPLHFGNGTRLTVT.

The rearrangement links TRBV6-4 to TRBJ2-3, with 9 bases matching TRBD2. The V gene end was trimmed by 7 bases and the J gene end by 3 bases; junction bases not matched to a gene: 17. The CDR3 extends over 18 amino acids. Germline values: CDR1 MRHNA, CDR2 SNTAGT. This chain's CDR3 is CASTELWRGRAGTDTQYF. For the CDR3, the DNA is TGTGCCAGCACTGAACTTTGGCGCGGGAGGGCCGGGACAGATACGCAGTATTTT.

The CDR3 sequence: CASSQTHEQFF. CDR3 sequence (DNA): TGTGCCAGCAGCCAAACACATGAGCAGTTCTTC. The rearrangement joins TRBV12-3 or TRBV12-4 to TRBJ2-1; D is undetermined. V was pared by 6 bases and J by 8 bases, with 8 bases between. The CDR3 is 11 residues long.

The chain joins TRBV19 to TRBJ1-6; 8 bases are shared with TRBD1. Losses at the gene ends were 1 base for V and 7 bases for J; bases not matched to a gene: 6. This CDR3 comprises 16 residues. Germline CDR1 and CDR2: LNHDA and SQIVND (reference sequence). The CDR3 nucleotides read TGTGCCAGTAGTATAGGCCCGGACAGGGAAAATTCACCCCTCCACTTT. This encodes CASSIGPDRENSPLHF.

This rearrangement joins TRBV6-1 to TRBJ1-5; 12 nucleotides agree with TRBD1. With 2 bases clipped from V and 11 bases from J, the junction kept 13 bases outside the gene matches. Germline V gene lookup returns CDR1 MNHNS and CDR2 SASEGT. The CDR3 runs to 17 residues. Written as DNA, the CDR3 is TGTGCCAGCAGTGAATTGTCCGGGACAGGGGGCGAGGTGGCCCAGCATTTT. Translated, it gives CASSELSGTGGEVAQHF.

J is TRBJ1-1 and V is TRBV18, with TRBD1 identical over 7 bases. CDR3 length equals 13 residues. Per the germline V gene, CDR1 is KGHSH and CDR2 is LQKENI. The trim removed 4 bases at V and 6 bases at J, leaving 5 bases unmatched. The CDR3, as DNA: TGTGCCAGCTCACTACAAGACAGGGCTGAAGCTTTCTTT. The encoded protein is CASSLQDRAEAFF. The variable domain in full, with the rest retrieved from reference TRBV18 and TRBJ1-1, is NAGVMQNPRHLVRRRGQEARLRCSPMKGHSHVYWYRQLPEEGLKFMVYLQKENIIDESGMPKERFSAEFPKEGPSILRIQQVVRGDSAAYFCASSLQDRAEAFFGQGTRLTVV.

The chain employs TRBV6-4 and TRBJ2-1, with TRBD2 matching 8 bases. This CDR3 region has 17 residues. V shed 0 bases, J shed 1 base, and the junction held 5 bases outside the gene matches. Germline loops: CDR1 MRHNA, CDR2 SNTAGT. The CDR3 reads CASSDSGGGESYNEQFF. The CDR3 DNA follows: TGTGCCAGCAGTGACTCCGGGGGGGGAGAGTCCTACAATGAGCAGTTCTTC.

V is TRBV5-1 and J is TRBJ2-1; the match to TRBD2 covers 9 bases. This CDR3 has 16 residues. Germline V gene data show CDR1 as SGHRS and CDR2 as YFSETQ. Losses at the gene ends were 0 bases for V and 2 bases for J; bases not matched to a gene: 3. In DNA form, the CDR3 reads TGCGCCAGCAGCTTGGCCCTAGCGGGGCCCTACAATGAGCAGTTCTTC. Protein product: CASSLALAGPYNEQFF.

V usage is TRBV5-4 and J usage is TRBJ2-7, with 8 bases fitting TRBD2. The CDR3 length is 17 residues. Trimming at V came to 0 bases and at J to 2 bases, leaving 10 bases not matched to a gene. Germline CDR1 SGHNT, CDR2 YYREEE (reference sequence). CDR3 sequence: CASSLAPTSVVTYEQYF. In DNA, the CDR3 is TGTGCCAGCAGCTTGGCACCGACTAGCGTGGTAACCTACGAGCAGTACTTC.

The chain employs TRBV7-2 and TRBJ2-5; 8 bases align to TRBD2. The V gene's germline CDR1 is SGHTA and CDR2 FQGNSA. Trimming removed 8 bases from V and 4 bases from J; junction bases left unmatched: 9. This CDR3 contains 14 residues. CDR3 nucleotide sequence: TGTGCCAGCGGTGGATTCGGGGGGGGAGAGACCCAGTACTTC. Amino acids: CASGGFGGGETQYF.

The CDR3 region has the DNA TGTGCCAGTAGTATTACAGGTCTAGCGGGCAATGAGCAGTTCTTC. It is translated as CASSITGLAGNEQFF. This chain uses TRBV19 with TRBJ2-1; 8 bases match TRBD2. The CDR3 runs to 15 residues. Germline V lookup: CDR1 LNHDA, CDR2 SQIVND (reference sequence). Unmatched junction bases numbered 7, after V lost 3 bases and J lost 6 bases.

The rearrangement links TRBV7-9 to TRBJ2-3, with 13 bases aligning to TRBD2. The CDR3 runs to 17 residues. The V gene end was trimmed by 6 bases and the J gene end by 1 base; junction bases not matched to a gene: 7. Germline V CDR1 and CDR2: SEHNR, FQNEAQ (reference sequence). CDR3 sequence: CASSYTGTSGGTDTQYF. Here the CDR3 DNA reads TGTGCCAGCAGTTATACAGGGACTAGCGGGGGCACAGATACGCAGTATTTT.

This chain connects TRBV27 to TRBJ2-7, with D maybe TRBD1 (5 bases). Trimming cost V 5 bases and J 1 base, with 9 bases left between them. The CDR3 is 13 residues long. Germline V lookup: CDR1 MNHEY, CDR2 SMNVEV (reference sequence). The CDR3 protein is CASSATVSYEQYF. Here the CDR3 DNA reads TGTGCCAGCAGTGCGACAGTTTCCTACGAGCAGTACTTC.

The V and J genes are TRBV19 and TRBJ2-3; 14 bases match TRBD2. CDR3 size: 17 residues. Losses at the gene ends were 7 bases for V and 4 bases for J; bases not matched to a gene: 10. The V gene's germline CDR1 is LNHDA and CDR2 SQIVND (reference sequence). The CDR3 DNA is TGTGCCAGTAAAGAAGAGACTAGCGGGGGGGCTTCAGATACGCAGTATTTT. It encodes CASKEETSGGASDTQYF.

The CDR3 reads CASTNGAESQNIQYF. CDR3 in DNA: TGCGCCAGCACCAACGGTGCGGAGTCCCAAAACATTCAGTACTTC. The V gene is TRBV5-1, the J gene TRBJ2-4; D unresolved. From germline, CDR1 is SGHRS and CDR2 YFSETQ. The CDR3 totals 15 residues. The V end was cut by 6 bases, the J end by 5 bases, with 18 bases between.

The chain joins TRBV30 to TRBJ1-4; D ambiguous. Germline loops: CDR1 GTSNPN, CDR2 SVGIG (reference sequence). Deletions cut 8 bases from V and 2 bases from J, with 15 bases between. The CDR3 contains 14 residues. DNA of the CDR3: TGTGCCGGAGGTGGCGGGGTCACTAATGAAAAACTGTTTTTT. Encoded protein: CAGGGGVTNEKLFF. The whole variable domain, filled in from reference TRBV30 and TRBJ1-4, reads SQTIHQWPATLVQPVGSPLSLECTVEGTSNPNLYWYRQAAGRGLQLLFYSVGIGQISSEVPQNLSASRPQDRQFILSSKKLLLSDSGFYLCAGGGGVTNEKLFFGSGTQLSVL.

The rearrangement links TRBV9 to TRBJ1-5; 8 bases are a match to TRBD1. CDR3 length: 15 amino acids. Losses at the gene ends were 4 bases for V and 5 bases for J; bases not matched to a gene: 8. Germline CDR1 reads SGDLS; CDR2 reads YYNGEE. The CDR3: CASSFTGGEDQPQHF. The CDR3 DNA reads TGTGCCAGCAGCTTTACAGGGGGTGAGGATCAGCCCCAGCATTTT.

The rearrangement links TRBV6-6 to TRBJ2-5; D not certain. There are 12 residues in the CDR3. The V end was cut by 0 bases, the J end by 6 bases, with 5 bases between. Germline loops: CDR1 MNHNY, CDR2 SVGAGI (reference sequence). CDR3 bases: TGTGCCAGCAGTTACTCGAGTCAGACCCAGTACTTC. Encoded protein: CASSYSSQTQYF.

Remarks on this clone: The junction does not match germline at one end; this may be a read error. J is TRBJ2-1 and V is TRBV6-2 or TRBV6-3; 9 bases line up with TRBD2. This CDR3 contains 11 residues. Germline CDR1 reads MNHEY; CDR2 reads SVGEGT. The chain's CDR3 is CASSNLAGPLF. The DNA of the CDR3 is TGTGCCAGCAGTAATCTAGCGGGACCCCTCTTC.

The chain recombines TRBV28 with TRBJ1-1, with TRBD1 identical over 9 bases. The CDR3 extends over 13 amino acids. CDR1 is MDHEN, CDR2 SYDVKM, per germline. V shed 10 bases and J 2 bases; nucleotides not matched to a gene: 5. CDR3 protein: CAIADRGNTEAFF. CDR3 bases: TGTGCCATCGCGGACAGGGGAAACACTGAAGCTTTCTTT.

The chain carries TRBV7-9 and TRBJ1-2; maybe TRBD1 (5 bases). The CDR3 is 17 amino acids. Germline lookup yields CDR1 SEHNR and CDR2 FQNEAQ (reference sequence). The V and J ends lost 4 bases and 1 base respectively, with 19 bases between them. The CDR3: CASSSDKQGVRNYGYTF. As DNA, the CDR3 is TGTGCCAGCAGCTCCGATAAGCAGGGTGTTCGTAACTATGGCTACACCTTC.

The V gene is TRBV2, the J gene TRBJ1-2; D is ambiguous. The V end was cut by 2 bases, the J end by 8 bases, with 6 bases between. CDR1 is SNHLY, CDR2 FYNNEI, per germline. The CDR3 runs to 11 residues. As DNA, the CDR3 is TGTGCCAGCAGTGAACAGTCAGGCTACACCTTC. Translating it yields CASSEQSGYTF.

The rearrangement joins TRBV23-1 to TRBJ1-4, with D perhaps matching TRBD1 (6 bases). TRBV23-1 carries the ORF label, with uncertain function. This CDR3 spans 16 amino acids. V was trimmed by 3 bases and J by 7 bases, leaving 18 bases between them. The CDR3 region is CASSQSPGQGIEKLFF. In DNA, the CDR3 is TGCGCCAGCAGTCAGTCACCAGGGCAGGGGATTGAAAAACTGTTTTTT.

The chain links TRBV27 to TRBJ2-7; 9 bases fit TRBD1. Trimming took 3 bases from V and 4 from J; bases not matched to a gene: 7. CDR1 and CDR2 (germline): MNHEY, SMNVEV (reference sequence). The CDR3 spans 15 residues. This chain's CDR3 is CASSLLGQGLYEQYF. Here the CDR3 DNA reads TGTGCCAGCAGTTTGTTGGGACAGGGACTATACGAGCAGTACTTC.